The 13 T cell receptor beta chains presented below share a single source sample, sequenced in a study of cytomegalovirus exposure and HLA in healthy donors. Amplification used 60 Vbeta primers and 13 Jbeta primers. Clones were sequenced by immunoSEQ multiplex PCR, and TCRdb holds only the in-frame ones, with some missing. The sample has around 99,000 clones; around 73% are singletons. Material: PBMCs. The receptors come from a man in his forties in good health and CMV-seronegative.

This clone was seen a few times. V is TRBV11-3 and J is TRBJ2-1; possibly TRBD1 for D (6 bases). Germline V CDR1 and CDR2: SGHNT, YENEEA. The CDR3 contains 15 residues. Trimming pared 1 base from V and 6 bases from J, leaving 13 bases between. The CDR3 coding sequence is TGTGCCAGCAGCTTAGGATCAGGGGTAGGCAATGAGCAGTTCTTC. Amino acids: CASSLGSGVGNEQFF.

To note about this clone: The same CDR3 arises from other DNA sequences in this sample as well. This chain uses TRBV5-1 with TRBJ1-4, with unresolved D. CDR1 is SGHRS and CDR2 is YFSETQ in the germline V gene. This CDR3 region has 15 residues. Trimming cost V 0 bases and J 7 bases, with 13 bases left between them. In nucleotides, the CDR3 is TGCGCCAGCAGCTTGGCCGGACTTACGGGTGAAAAACTGTTTTTT. It is translated as CASSLAGLTGEKLFF.

The chain links TRBV7-8 to TRBJ2-5; 10 bases line up with TRBD1. Germline trimming cut 1 base from V and 5 bases from J; bases unmatched to any gene: 4. The germline V gene encodes CDR1 SGHVS and CDR2 FQNEAQ. The CDR3 is made up of 15 amino acids. The CDR3 loop is CASSLVTGGRETQYF. The DNA of the CDR3 is TGTGCCAGCAGCTTAGTGACAGGGGGCAGGGAGACCCAGTACTTC.

The rearrangement uses TRBV7-2 and TRBJ2-7; 15 bases align to TRBD2. The CDR3 totals 15 residues. Unmatched junction bases numbered 3, after V lost 5 bases and J lost 4 bases. Per germline, CDR1 SGHTA and CDR2 FQGNSA. The CDR3 spells CASSLGTSGRYEQYF. CDR3 bases: TGTGCCAGCAGCCTTGGGACTAGCGGGAGGTACGAGCAGTACTTC.

The V gene is TRBV30, the J gene TRBJ1-5, with D possibly being TRBD1 (5 bases). The CDR3 has 14 amino acids. Trimming took 4 bases from V and 0 from J, leaving 10 bases between them. CDR1 GTSNPN and CDR2 SVGIG come from the germline V gene (reference sequence). The CDR3 here is CAWNGHFSNQPQHF. For the CDR3, the DNA is TGTGCCTGGAACGGACATTTTAGCAATCAGCCCCAGCATTTT.

This rearrangement joins TRBV6-5 to TRBJ1-1, with 9 positions matching TRBD1. Germline V CDR1 and CDR2: MNHEY, SVGAGI. This CDR3 has 13 residues. Trimming removed 6 bases from V and 6 bases from J; junction bases left unmatched: 5. This CDR3 reads CASRQGARAEAFF. The CDR3 DNA is TGTGCCAGCAGACAGGGGGCGCGCGCTGAAGCTTTCTTT.

This chain connects TRBV5-8 to TRBJ1-6; 8 bases align to TRBD1. With V trimmed by 5 bases and J by 6 bases, 7 bases remained unmatched. There are 15 residues in the CDR3. The germline CDR1 and CDR2 sequences are SGHTS and YDEGEE. CDR3 amino acids: CASSKRTGTNSPLHF. In DNA, the CDR3 is TGTGCCAGCAGTAAAAGGACAGGGACTAATTCACCCCTCCACTTT.

The V call is TRBV25-1, the J call TRBJ1-1; 9 bases fit TRBD1. Germline V lookup: CDR1 MGHDK, CDR2 SYGVNS. With 6 bases clipped from V and 1 base from J, the junction kept 3 bases outside the gene matches. The CDR3 is 14 residues long. The CDR3 DNA sequence: TGTGCCAGCAGAGGGGGACAGGGGAACACTGAAGCTTTCTTT. This codes for CASRGGQGNTEAFF. Drawing the rest from reference TRBV25-1 and TRBJ1-1, the complete variable domain is EADIYQTPRYLVIGTGKKITLECSQTMGHDKMYWYQQDPGMELHLIHYSYGVNSTEKGDLSSESTVSRIRTEHFPLTLESARPSHTSQYLCASRGGQGNTEAFFGQGTRLTVV.

The V gene is TRBV18, the J gene TRBJ2-1; TRBD2 agrees at 8 bases. The germline CDR1 and CDR2 sequences are KGHSH and LQKENI. The trim removed 4 bases at V and 8 bases at J, leaving 10 bases unmatched. This CDR3 has 15 residues. This CDR3 reads CASSREGLAADEQFF. CDR3 DNA: TGTGCCAGCTCACGTGAAGGACTAGCAGCGGATGAGCAGTTCTTC.

The V and J genes are TRBV5-6 and TRBJ2-5, with TRBD2 matching 7 bases. The J call is uncertain, as TRBJ2-7 better fits the DNA end. Germline loops: CDR1 SGHDT, CDR2 YYEEEE. The CDR3 has 16 amino acids. This CDR3 reads CASSRRTRTEGYEQYF. The CDR3 DNA reads TGTGCCAGCAGCCGCCGGACTAGGACGGAGGGTTACGAGCAGTACTTC.

This clone was seen a handful of times. This chain links TRBV4-2 with TRBJ2-7; D ambiguous. The CDR3 spans 15 residues. Trimming removed 0 bases at V and 0 bases at J, with 9 bases between. Germline V gene data show CDR1 as LGHNA and CDR2 as YNFKEQ. The DNA for the CDR3 is TGTGCCAGCAGCCAAGATCTAGGCAGCTCCTACGAGCAGTACTTC. It translates to CASSQDLGSSYEQYF.

The chain uses TRBV28 and TRBJ1-6; 8 nucleotides align to TRBD1. With V trimmed by 5 bases and J by 2 bases, 5 bases remained unmatched. The CDR3 length is 16 residues. CDR1 MDHEN and CDR2 SYDVKM come from the germline V gene. Here the CDR3 DNA reads TGTGCCAGCAGTCTTCAGGGGGCCACCTATAATTCACCCCTCCACTTT. It encodes CASSLQGATYNSPLHF. The variable domain in full, completed from reference TRBV28 and TRBJ1-6, reads DVKVTQSSRYLVKRTGEKVFLECVQDMDHENMFWYRQDPGLGLRLIYFSYDVKMKEKGDIPEGYSVSREKKERFSLILESASTNQTSMYLCASSLQGATYNSPLHFGNGTRLTVT.

Worth noting for this clone: Different DNA sequences within this sample yield the same CDR3. V gene TRBV6-1 combines with J gene TRBJ1-1, with TRBD1 identical over 9 bases. Germline-derived CDR1 and CDR2 are MNHNS and SASEGT. The V and J ends lost 3 bases and 3 bases, in that order; junction bases with no gene match: 2. The CDR3 totals 14 residues. CDR3 region: CASSETGGDTEAFF. The CDR3 DNA follows: TGTGCCAGCAGTGAGACAGGGGGAGACACTGAAGCTTTCTTT.